Sequencing of this T cell receptor (beta chain) was carried out in a study of T cell clonotyping in hematopoietic cell transplantation. V lost 5 bases and J lost 4, with 14 bases in between. The CDR3 sequence is 14 residues long. Germline lookup yields CDR1 SNHLY and CDR2 FYNNEI. Sequencing was performed with immunoSEQ multiplex PCR; in TCRdb, only in-frame clones are kept and a portion is missing. This sample yields approximately 16,000 clones, of which around 85% are seen a single time; approximately 4.5% belongs to the top ten. Points on this clone: The antigen is not known.

The study's findings and limits: After transplant, recipient diversity fell while pathologically expanded clonotypes grew through day 180. Cells were unsorted, so CD4 and CD8 contributions were not separated.

The chain carries TRBV2 and TRBJ1-2, with D possibly TRBD1 on 5 matching bases. The TCR comes from a woman aged 40 to 49 in good health. Some clones in this sample may be carry-over from other donors' samples. The sample taken for sequencing was peripheral blood mononuclear cells. CDR3 sequence reads: CASSLDTSSYGYTF. The CDR3 DNA sequence: TGTGCCAGCAGTTTGGACACCTCCTCCTATGGCTACACCTTC.